The entry below describes one T cell receptor (beta chain). The source of the sample is a study of CD8 T cells in Susac syndrome. Reverse transcription used roughly 0.5 to 1 ug RNA and random hexamers. One entry per CDR3 protein results from TCRdb running MiXCR on the immunoSEQ multiplex PCR reads. The table shows around 200,000 distinct CDR3 sequences, with approximately 95% occurring only once. This CDR3 comprises 14 residues. Germline values: CDR1 LGHNA, CDR2 YNFKEQ. The V gene lost 1 base and the J gene lost 2 bases, with 7 bases spanning the gap. Sequenced: CD4+ T cells from PBMCs. V gene TRBV4-2 combines with J gene TRBJ2-3; D ambiguous. The source is a human donor with multiple sclerosis. The CDR3 DNA follows: TGTGCCAGCAGCCAAGCGGTGGACACAGATACGCAGTATTTT. Translating gives CASSQAVDTDTQYF.